These 28 T cell receptor beta chains were all obtained from the same sample, sequenced in a study of blood T cells in healthy people across ages. The use of a sample-barcoded 5' primer and a J-beta primer mix characterized a second PCR of 7 to 11 cycles. Using its own MiXCR run on the 5' RACE reads, TCRdb lists one record per CDR3 protein. The profile shows about 650,000 distinct CDR3 sequences, approximately 29% of them singletons. Material for sequencing was blood. These receptor sequences come from an elderly woman in good health.

To note about this clonotype: An end of the junction differs from the germline gene, which may be a read error. This chain uses TRBV18 with TRBJ2-3; TRBD2 might be the D (6 bases). The CDR3 covers 16 residues. From germline, CDR1 is KGHSH and CDR2 LQKENI. The CDR3 DNA follows: TGTGCCAGCTCACCACTGGCGGGGCTCCCCTCTGAGACGCGGTATTTT. It yields the protein CASSPLAGLPSETRYF.

As regards this clonotype: Given a much more abundant clone one base away, this may be a read error. The genes are TRBV2 and TRBJ2-7, with D possibly being TRBD1 (6 bases). There are 15 residues in the CDR3. Per the germline V gene, CDR1 is SNHLY and CDR2 is FYNNEI. Between the trimmed V and J ends, which lost 11 bases and 2 bases, there was a span of 22 bases. The CDR3 loop reads CAGEEKDRPPYEQYF. CDR3 coding DNA: TGTGCCGGCGAAGAAAAGGACAGACCCCCCTACGAGCAGTACTTC.

In this sample, this clonotype turned up once. The chain combines TRBV28 with TRBJ2-1; 8 bases are a match to TRBD2. After removal of 2 bases from V and 10 bases from J, the junction contained 7 bases not matched to a gene. The germline V gene has CDR1 MDHEN and CDR2 SYDVKM. This CDR3 has 14 amino acids. CDR3 in DNA: TGTGCCAGCAGTTTAAGCGGGGGCCGGTTGGAGCAGTTCTTC. Protein product: CASSLSGGRLEQFF.

This clonotype was recorded at least ten times. The rearrangement joins TRBV29-1 to TRBJ2-7; TRBD2 matches at 15 bases. V trimming: 7 bases; J trimming: 6 bases; junction bases outside the gene matches: 4. CDR1 and CDR2 (germline): SQVTM, ANQGSEA. There are 13 residues in the CDR3. CDR3 sequence (DNA): TGCAGCGCCCGGACTAGCGGGGGGGCCGAGCAGTACTTC. Translating gives CSARTSGGAEQYF.

The chain joins TRBV7-2 to TRBJ2-3, with 11 positions matching TRBD2. Per germline, CDR1 SGHTA and CDR2 FQGNSA. Losses at the gene ends were 2 bases for V and 3 bases for J; bases not matched to a gene: 4. This CDR3 has 16 residues. The CDR3 DNA reads TGTGCCAGCAGCTTACTGGGACTAGCGGAAACAGATACGCAGTATTTT. It is translated as CASSLLGLAETDTQYF.

On this clonotype itself: With a much larger clone just one base away, this may be a read error. The V and J genes are TRBV6-1 and TRBJ2-7; 12 positions match TRBD2. The CDR3 sequence is 16 residues long. The junction had 7 bases not matched to a gene; V was cut back by 0 bases and J by 7 bases. Per germline, CDR1 MNHNS and CDR2 SASEGT. The DNA of the CDR3 is TGTGCCAGCAGTGAAGCGCTAGCGGGGGGGTACAATGAGCAGTACTTC. Translation gives CASSEALAGGYNEQYF.

This clonotype turned up a few times. The rearrangement links TRBV27 to TRBJ1-6, with a weak D call TRBD1 (5 bases). CDR3 length equals 16 residues. Trimming removed 0 bases at V and 10 bases at J, with 16 bases between. Germline values: CDR1 MNHEY, CDR2 SMNVEV (reference sequence). CDR3 bases: TGTGCCAGCAGTTTATCCTCGGGGACGCTGGGATCACCCCTCCACTTT. It yields the protein CASSLSSGTLGSPLHF.

This clonotype has ten or more counts. This chain uses TRBV29-1 with TRBJ2-1; perhaps TRBD2 as D (5 bases). This CDR3 has 14 residues. V lost 8 bases to trimming and J lost 2 bases, with 16 bases between them. Germline CDR1 is SQVTM and CDR2 is ANQGSEA. The CDR3 nucleotides are TGCAGCTCGGAGGACGGGTCCCCCTACAATGAGCAGTTCTTC. It yields the protein CSSEDGSPYNEQFF.

The J gene is TRBJ2-7, the V gene TRBV10-2; D uncertain. Deletions cut 0 bases from V and 3 bases from J, with 15 bases between. Per germline, CDR1 WSHSY and CDR2 SAAADI. The CDR3 extends over 16 amino acids. The DNA for the CDR3 is TGCGCCAGCAGTGAGTCTCCGGCCTTCGGCGTCTACGAGCAGTACTTC. As protein: CASSESPAFGVYEQYF.

Ten or more counts support this clonotype. V and J are TRBV7-3 and TRBJ2-1; 9 nucleotides align to TRBD2. CDR3 length: 17 residues. The ends lost 3 bases at V and 0 bases at J; junction bases unmatched: 6. Germline V lookup: CDR1 SGHTA, CDR2 FQGTGA. This CDR3 is CASSLVAAGGSYNEQFF. CDR3 nucleotides: TGTGCCAGCAGCTTGGTCGCAGCGGGGGGCTCCTACAATGAGCAGTTCTTC.

As for this clonotype: This may be a read error, as it is one base from a much larger clone. The CDR3 here is CASNGGLRETRYF. The CDR3 nucleotides are TGTGCCAGCAATGGGGGCCTTCGGGAGACCCGGTACTTC. This chain uses TRBV3-1 with TRBJ2-5; D possibly matches TRBD1 or TRBD2 (6 bases each). The CDR3 totals 13 residues. Germline V gene sequence: CDR1 LGHDT, CDR2 YNNKEL (reference sequence).

This clonotype appeared many times. The CDR3: CASSTQRGGYTQYF. CDR3 DNA sequence: TGTGCCAGCAGCACCCAGCGGGGGGGATATACGCAGTATTTT. The rearrangement links TRBV7-2 to TRBJ2-3; 10 bases align to TRBD2. Germline values: CDR1 SGHTA, CDR2 FQGNSA. The CDR3 totals 14 residues. The ends lost 5 bases at V and 7 bases at J; junction bases unmatched: 6.

This clonotype occurred many times. The chain uses TRBV20-1 and TRBJ2-1, with 7 bases lining up with TRBD2. With 0 bases clipped from V and 2 bases from J, the junction kept 1 base outside the gene matches. The germline V gene encodes CDR1 DFQATT and CDR2 SNEGSKA (reference sequence). The CDR3 is made up of 14 amino acids. The CDR3: CSAREGGTYNEQFF. The CDR3 DNA reads as TGCAGTGCTAGAGAGGGGGGGACCTACAATGAGCAGTTCTTC.

This clonotype was detected many times. The chain is built from TRBV5-6 and TRBJ2-5, with D possibly TRBD2 on 6 matching bases. Trimming left V 3 bases short and J 2 bases short, with 11 bases between. The CDR3 is 14 amino acids. The germline V gene has CDR1 SGHDT and CDR2 YYEEEE. The CDR3 reads CASSWVAAQETQYF. The CDR3 DNA reads TGTGCCAGCAGCTGGGTAGCGGCGCAAGAGACCCAGTACTTC.

The chain uses TRBV7-6 and TRBJ1-1; 7 nucleotides agree with TRBD1. The CDR3 contains 16 residues. After removal of 6 bases from V and 1 base from J, the junction contained 11 bases not matched to a gene. Germline V gives CDR1 SGHVS, CDR2 FNYEAQ. CDR3 sequence reads: CASRLSGTAPNTEAFF. In nucleotides, the CDR3 is TGTGCCAGCAGGCTAAGTGGGACAGCCCCGAACACTGAAGCTTTCTTT.

This chain connects TRBV3-1 to TRBJ1-1; a weak D match, TRBD1 (5 bases). The germline V gene has CDR1 LGHDT and CDR2 YNNKEL (reference sequence). The CDR3 extends over 17 amino acids. Deletions cut 0 bases from V and 4 bases from J, with 18 bases between. The CDR3 DNA reads TGTGCCAGCAGCCAAGATTTGGGGGGAGGGTTAAGCACTGAAGCTTTCTTT. Its translation: CASSQDLGGGLSTEAFF.

V and J are TRBV5-1 and TRBJ1-4; no clear D. V lost 4 bases to trimming and J lost 7 bases, with 14 bases between them. From germline, CDR1 is SGHRS and CDR2 YFSETQ. The CDR3 runs to 14 residues. Written as DNA, the CDR3 is TGCGCCAGCAGCCGGGCCGAGAGCCGTGAAAAACTGTTTTTT. It codes for CASSRAESREKLFF.

Of note for this clonotype: A much larger clonotype is one base distant, so this may be a read error. The V and J genes are TRBV7-2 and TRBJ1-2; 7 nucleotides agree with TRBD1. This CDR3 has 16 amino acids. Germline V CDR1 and CDR2: SGHTA, FQGNSA. The CDR3 region has the DNA TGTGTCAGCAGCTACCGGCGAGGTGACAGGGTTGGTGGCTACACCTTC. Its protein product is CVSSYRRGDRVGGYTF. Together with reference TRBV7-2 and TRBJ1-2, the CDR3 gives the full variable domain: GAGVSQSPSNKVTEKGKDVELRCDPISGHTALYWYRQSLGQGLEFLIYFQGNSAPDKSGLPSDRFSAERTGGSVSTLTIQRTQQEDSAVYLCVSSYRRGDRVGGYTFGSGTRLTVV.

This clonotype was picked up many times. The J gene is TRBJ2-1, the V gene TRBV21-1; the D call in the table, TRBD1, was not verified against the DNA. TRBV21-1 is a documented pseudogene. CDR3 length: 13 residues. The CDR3 sequence is CASSNRGYNEQFF. In DNA form, the CDR3 reads TGTGCCAGCAGCAACAGGGGGTACAATGAGCAGTTCTTC.

The chain carries TRBV10-3 and TRBJ2-1; the match to TRBD2 covers 8 bases. The CDR3 contains 14 residues. Germline CDR1 and CDR2: ENHRY and SYGVKD. After removal of 6 bases from V and 5 bases from J, the junction contained 6 bases not matched to a gene. The CDR3 bases are TGTGCCATCAGGCTAGCGGGTAAACACAATGAGCAGTTCTTC. Protein product: CAIRLAGKHNEQFF.

This clonotype was observed at least ten times. The chain couples TRBV11-1 to TRBJ2-1, with D perhaps matching TRBD1 (6 bases). V gave up 5 bases and J gave up 1 base, with 15 bases separating them. Germline values: CDR1 SGHAT, CDR2 FQDESV (reference sequence). This CDR3 has 16 residues. CDR3 residues: CASSRRGSRSYNEQFF. DNA for the CDR3: TGTGCCAGCAGCCGCAGGGGAAGTCGGTCCTACAATGAGCAGTTCTTC.

This clonotype was detected a few times. The chain combines TRBV7-2 with TRBJ1-5; TRBD1 agrees at 8 bases. Germline V gene lookup returns CDR1 SGHTA and CDR2 FQGNSA. There are 15 residues in the CDR3. V lost 5 bases to trimming and J lost 4 bases; unmatched junction nucleotides: 7. CDR3 in DNA: TGTGCCAGCAGCCGCGATACAGGGGGAAATCAGCCCCAGCATTTT. Amino acids: CASSRDTGGNQPQHF.

This clonotype has at least ten counts. The chain is built from TRBV20-1 and TRBJ2-7, with a tentative D call TRBD2 (6 bases). Germline CDR1 and CDR2: DFQATT and SNEGSKA (reference sequence). CDR3 length: 13 amino acids. The V gene lost 6 bases and the J gene lost 2 bases, with 14 bases spanning the gap. CDR3 sequence reads: CSAGRGGAYEQYF. The CDR3 DNA follows: TGCAGTGCCGGGCGGGGCGGGGCCTACGAGCAGTACTTC.

V is TRBV6-5 and J is TRBJ2-7, with TRBD2 as a possible D gene (6 bases). The CDR3 covers 13 residues. CDR1 is MNHEY, CDR2 SVGAGI, per germline. The V end was cut by 7 bases, the J end by 0 bases, with 10 bases between. CDR3 amino acids: CASNRGTSYEQYF. In DNA form, the CDR3 reads TGTGCCAGCAATCGGGGGACCTCCTACGAGCAGTACTTC.

This chain connects TRBV5-1 to TRBJ2-2, with 12 nucleotides matching TRBD1. The CDR3 extends over 15 amino acids. V dropped 4 bases and J dropped 5; count of bases not matched to a gene: 3. Germline V gene sequence: CDR1 SGHRS, CDR2 YFSETQ. The CDR3 reads CASSRDRGLTGELFF. CDR3 nucleotides: TGCGCCAGCAGCCGGGACAGGGGGCTGACCGGGGAGCTGTTTTTT.

In the case of this clonotype: A much larger clone differs by one base, so this may be a read error. The genes are TRBV12-3 or TRBV12-4 and TRBJ1-1; D is unresolved. This CDR3 contains 13 residues. CDR3 in DNA: TGTGCCAGCACGCGGATTATGAACACTAAAGCTTTCTTT. This sequence encodes CASTRIMNTKAFF.

Comments on this clonotype: The junction differs from germline at one of its ends, possibly a read error. The V gene is TRBV25-1, the J gene TRBJ2-3; D may be TRBD2 (5 bases). CDR1 and CDR2 from the germline V gene are MGHDK and SYGVNS. The length of the CDR3 is 14 residues. In DNA form, the CDR3 reads TGTGCCACTAAAAGGTTGGGCGGAGGAGATGCGCAGTATTTT. This sequence encodes CATKRLGGGDAQYF.

This clonotype turned up a few times. Given the absence of the conserved phenylalanine or tryptophan at the CDR3 end, a read error is likely. The chain joins TRBV9 to TRBJ1-1; D may be TRBD1 (5 bases). The ends were cut back, 4 bases at V and 1 base at J, with 14 bases in the middle. This CDR3 region has 15 residues. Germline V gene data show CDR1 as SGDLS and CDR2 as YYNGEE. CDR3 in DNA: TGTGCCAGCAGCCTAGGGACCGCGCAGAACACTGAAGCTTTCTGT. This sequence encodes CASSLGTAQNTEAFC.